This T cell receptor beta chain was obtained from a study of shared clonotypes between healthy human individuals. Study-level information: In total, the donors were a couple of women and a few men aged 18 to 49. Study observations and caveats: Non-shared clonotypes showed lower generation probabilities than clonotypes common to all four donors. Shared clonotypes: about 5% naive CD4, about 3.5% naive CD8, about 2.5% memory CD4, 0.4% to 0.5% memory CD8.

A note on this clone: Its antigen remains unidentified.

Trimming cost V 0 bases and J 1 base, with 9 bases left between them. The CDR3 is 16 amino acids. CDR1 and CDR2 (germline): MNHEY, SVGAGI. In the naive CD8 group, cells lacked CD45RO and were positively selected for CCR7, so terminally differentiated effector memory CD45RA+ cells were left out. Those who donated were healthy HIV-negative adults, with no recent acute infections or vaccinations reported. Profiling relied on immunoSEQ multiplex PCR, and the TCRdb table lists in-frame clones only, not all of them. Of nearly 600,000 clones listed, less than 97% were seen once; the top ten hold 0.11%. V gene TRBV6-5 combines with J gene TRBJ2-2, with D perhaps TRBD2 (6 bases). Material for sequencing was naive CD8+ T cells sorted from blood. This sequence was found in a woman in her 30s in good health. CDR3 in amino acids: CASSYSTGENTGELFF. DNA of the CDR3: TGTGCCAGCAGTTACTCGACGGGAGAGAACACCGGGGAGCTGTTTTTT.